This T cell receptor (beta chain) was sequenced in a study of T-cell reconstitution after alpha-beta-depleted transplantation in children. The sample holds a few counts of this clonotype. Researchers prepared the TCRbeta library using unique molecular identifiers, the study reports. TCRdb called the PCR reads again in MiXCR, with one record for every CDR3 protein. The data contain fewer than 700,000 distinct CDR3 sequences, roughly 13% of them singletons. The V gene's germline CDR1 is MGHRA and CDR2 YSYEKL. CDR3 length equals 15 residues. Trimming cost V 1 base and J 3 bases; bases outside gene matches: 3.

Specimen: PBMCs, mostly from graft donor cells, collected 360 days after TCRalphabeta/CD19-depleted stem cell transplant. The chain couples TRBV4-1 to TRBJ1-5, with 7 bases aligning to TRBD1. The receptor was isolated from a male patient between 10 and 17 years old who had a stem cell transplant for acute myeloid leukemia, so the T cells may come from the graft donor. The CDR3 DNA reads TGCGCCAGCAGCCAAGTACAGGGGTCCAATCAGCCCCAGCATTTT. Its translation: CASSQVQGSNQPQHF.